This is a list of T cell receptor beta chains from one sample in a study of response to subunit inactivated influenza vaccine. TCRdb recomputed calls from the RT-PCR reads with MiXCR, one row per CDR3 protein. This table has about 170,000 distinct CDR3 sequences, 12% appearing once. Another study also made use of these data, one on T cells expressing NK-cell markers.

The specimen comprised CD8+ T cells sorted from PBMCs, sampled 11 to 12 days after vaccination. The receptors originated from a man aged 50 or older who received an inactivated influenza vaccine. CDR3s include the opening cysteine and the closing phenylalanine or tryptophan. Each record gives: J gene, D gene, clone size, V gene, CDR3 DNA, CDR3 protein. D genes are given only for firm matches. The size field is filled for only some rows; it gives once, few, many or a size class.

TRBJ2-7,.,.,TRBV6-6,TGTGCCAGCAGCGTAGTCCACTACGAGCAGTACTTC,CASSVVHYEQYF
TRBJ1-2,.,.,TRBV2,TGTGCCAGCGAGGGGAGCGAGAACTATGGCTACACCTTC,CASEGSENYGYTF
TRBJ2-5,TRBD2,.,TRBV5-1,TGCGCCAGCAGCTGGACTAGCGGGAGAGAGGTGGTAGAGACCCAGTACTTC,CASSWTSGREVVETQYF
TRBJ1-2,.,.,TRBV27,TGTGCCAGCAGTCCAACAGGCCTCGGGGACTATGGCTACACCTTC,CASSPTGLGDYGYTF
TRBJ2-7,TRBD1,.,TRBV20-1,TGCAGTGCTAGAGACCCAAGGGACAGGGGCCTGTACGAGCAGTACTTC,CSARDPRDRGLYEQYF
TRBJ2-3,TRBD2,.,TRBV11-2,TGTGCCAGCAGCCCACCCGGGCGGGAGGCAAATTGGGAAGATACGCAGTATTTT,CASSPPGREANWEDTQYF
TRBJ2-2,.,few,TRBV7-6,TGTGCCAGCAGCTTAGAGACCGGGGGCTTTCCCGGGGAGCTGTTTTTT,CASSLETGGFPGELFF
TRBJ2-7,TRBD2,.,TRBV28,TGTGCCAGCAGGTTGCTAGCGGGGTCCTCCTACGAGCAGTACTTC,CASRLLAGSSYEQYF
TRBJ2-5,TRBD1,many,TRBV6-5,TGTGCCAGCAGTTTGCCATCGACAGGGGATCAAGAGACCCAGTACTTC,CASSLPSTGDQETQYF
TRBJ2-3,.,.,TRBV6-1,TGTGCCAGCAAGCAGTCGCAGTCCCTTTCCACAGATACGCAGTATTTT,CASKQSQSLSTDTQYF
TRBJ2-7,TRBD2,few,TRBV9,TGTGCCAGCAGCGTCCAAAGCGGGGGGGCCTACGAGCAGTACTTC,CASSVQSGGAYEQYF
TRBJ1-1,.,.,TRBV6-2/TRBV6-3,TGTGCCAGCAGTTATTCGCAGAACACTGAAGCTTTCTTT,CASSYSQNTEAFF
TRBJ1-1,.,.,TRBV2,TGTGCCAGCAGTGAAGGCAGCGCTTCCGAAGCTTTCTTT,CASSEGSASEAFF
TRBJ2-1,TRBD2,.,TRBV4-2,TGTGCCAGCAGCCAAGAACTAGCGTACAATGAGCAGTTCTTC,CASSQELAYNEQFF
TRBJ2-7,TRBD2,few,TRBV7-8,TGTGCCAGCAGCCTTGGACTAGCGGGGGATAGCTCCTACGAGCAGTACTTC,CASSLGLAGDSSYEQYF
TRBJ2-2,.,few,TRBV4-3,TGCGCCAGCAGCCAAATGGGGGTTACCGGGGAGCTGTTTTTT,CASSQMGVTGELFF
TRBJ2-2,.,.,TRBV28,TGTGCCAGCAGTTTAACGGACAGATACACCGGGGAGCTGTTTTTT,CASSLTDRYTGELFF
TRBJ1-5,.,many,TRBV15,TGTGCCACCAGCAGAAGACAGAGAAGCAATCAGCCCCAGCATTTT,CATSRRQRSNQPQHF
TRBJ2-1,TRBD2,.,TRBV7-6,TGTGCCAGCAGCGAGGTAGCGGGGAACCACAATGAGCAGTTCTTC,CASSEVAGNHNEQFF
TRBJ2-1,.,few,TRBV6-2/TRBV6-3,TGTGCCAGCAGCACGACAAACAATGAGCAGTTCTTC,CASSTTNNEQFF
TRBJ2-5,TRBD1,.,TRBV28,TGTGCCAGCTTCAGGGGGACCGGGGAAACCCAGTACTTC,CASFRGTGETQYF
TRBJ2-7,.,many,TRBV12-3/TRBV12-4,TGTGCCAGCAGTCCAGGACCTACTTACGAGCAGTACTTC,CASSPGPTYEQYF
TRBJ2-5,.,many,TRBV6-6,TGTGCCAGCAGTTACGGTTTGAAGTACCAAGAGACCCAGTACTTC,CASSYGLKYQETQYF
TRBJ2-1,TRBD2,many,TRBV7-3,TGTGCCAGCAGCCCCGGGACTAGCGGGACAAGCAACGAGCAGTTCTTC,CASSPGTSGTSNEQFF
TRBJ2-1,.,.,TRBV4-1,TGCGCCAGCAGCCGCTCTTACTCCCCAAATGAGCAGTTCTTC,CASSRSYSPNEQFF
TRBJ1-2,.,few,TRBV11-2,TGTGCCAGCAGCACGGACAGTGTCTATGGCTACACCTTC,CASSTDSVYGYTF
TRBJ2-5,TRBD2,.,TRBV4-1,TGCGCCAGCAGCCAGGGCCTAGCGGGGGGGCTGGCCGAGACCCAGTACTTC,CASSQGLAGGLAETQYF
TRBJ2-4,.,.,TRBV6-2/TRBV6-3,TGTGCCAGCAGTACCGGGGGCGGATACATTCAGTACTTC,CASSTGGGYIQYF
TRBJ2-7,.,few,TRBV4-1,TGCGCCAGCAGCCCCCACACAGGGCCTCCCCCCTACGAGCAGTACTTC,CASSPHTGPPPYEQYF
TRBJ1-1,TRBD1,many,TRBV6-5,TGTGCCAGCAGTTACTCGAGGACAGGGGGAGTTGAAGCTTTCTTT,CASSYSRTGGVEAFF
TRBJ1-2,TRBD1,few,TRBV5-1,TGCGCCAGCAGCGGGACAGGGTTCTATGACGGCTACACCTTC,CASSGTGFYDGYTF
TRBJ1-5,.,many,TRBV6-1,TGTGCCAGCAGCTGGGTGACAGGCCAGCCCCAGCATTTT,CASSWVTGQPQHF
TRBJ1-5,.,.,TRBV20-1,TGCAGTGCTAGTGTCCCCGACGACATATTATATAGCAATCAGCCCCAGCATTTT,CSASVPDDILYSNQPQHF
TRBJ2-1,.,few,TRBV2,TGTGCCAGCGGTCTCTCCTACAATGAGCAGTTCTTC,CASGLSYNEQFF
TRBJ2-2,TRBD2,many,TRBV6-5,TGTGCCAGCAGTTACGTCCTAGCGGGTCGGGAGCTGTTTTTT,CASSYVLAGRELFF
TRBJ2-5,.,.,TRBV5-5,TGTGCCAGCAGCTTGGAACCGGTAGGAGAGACCCAGTACTTC,CASSLEPVGETQYF
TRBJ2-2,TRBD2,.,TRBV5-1,TGCGCCAGCAGTTTTGAGGCGGGAGTTACTGTAGGCACCGGGGAGCTGTTTTTT,CASSFEAGVTVGTGELFF
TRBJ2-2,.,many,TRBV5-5,TGTGCCAGCAGCCAATGGCAAACCGCGAACACCGGGGAGCTGTTTTTT,CASSQWQTANTGELFF
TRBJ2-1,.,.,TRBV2,TGTGCCAGCAAAGTTTATTACAATGAGCAGTTCTTC,CASKVYYNEQFF
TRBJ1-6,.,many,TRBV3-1,TGTGCCAGCAGCCAAGATCTTAGGACAGCCAGTTCACCCCTCCACTTT,CASSQDLRTASSPLHF
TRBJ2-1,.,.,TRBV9,TGTGCCAGCAGCTCCGGTTTGGGTCTTGAGCAGTTCTTC,CASSSGLGLEQFF
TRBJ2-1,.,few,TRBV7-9,TGTGCCAGCAGCTTAGGACCTGTGGATGAGCAGTTCTTC,CASSLGPVDEQFF
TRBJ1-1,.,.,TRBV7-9,TGTGCCAGCAGCTCCCCGGGACACTATACAATTGAAGCTTTCTTT,CASSSPGHYTIEAFF
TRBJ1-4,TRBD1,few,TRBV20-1,TGCAGTGCTAAGAATTACAGGGGGGCGGGTAATGAAAAACTGTTTTTT,CSAKNYRGAGNEKLFF
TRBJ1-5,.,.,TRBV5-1,TGCGCCAGCAGGTTGGAGAATCAGCCCCAGCATTTT,CASRLENQPQHF
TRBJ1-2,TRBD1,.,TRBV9,TGTGCCAGCAGCGTAGACCCCACCAGGGGGCAAGTTACCTATGGCTACACCTTC,CASSVDPTRGQVTYGYTF
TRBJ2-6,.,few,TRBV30,TGTGCCTGCCCGAGTTGGGGACGTCATCGATCCGGGGCCAACGTCCTGACTTTC,CACPSWGRHRSGANVLTF
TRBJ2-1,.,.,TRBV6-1,TGTGCCAGCCGATCGGGTAGCTCCTACAATGAGCAGTTCTTC,CASRSGSSYNEQFF
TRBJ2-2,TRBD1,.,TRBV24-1,TGTGCCACCAGTGATTTGAATAGGGGGCGCGCCGGGGAGCTGTTTTTT,CATSDLNRGRAGELFF
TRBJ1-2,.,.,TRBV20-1,TGCAGTGCTAGAGAATCGGTCACTGGCTATGGCTACACCTTC,CSARESVTGYGYTF
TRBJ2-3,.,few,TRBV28,TGTGCCAGCAAAAGACCAGATACGCAGTATTTT,CASKRPDTQYF
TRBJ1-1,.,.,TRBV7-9,TGTGCCAGCAGCTTATTGGTCGGGAGTCTTCCTGAAGCTTTCTTT,CASSLLVGSLPEAFF
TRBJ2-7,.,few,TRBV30,TGTGCCTTAAGACAGTTTACCGAGCAGTACTTC,CALRQFTEQYF